A selection of T cell receptor beta chains follows, all from one sample in a study of technical replicates of blood from several donors. Produced via immunoSEQ multiplex PCR; TCRdb's table is partial and in-frame only. The sample lists about 53,000 clones, about 86% seen once, with over 5% in the top ten. The sample taken for sequencing was PBMCs. These receptors all come from a human donor in good health. Some clones in this sample may be carry-over from other donors' samples. CDR3s include the opening cysteine and the closing phenylalanine or tryptophan. A D gene is named only where the DNA matches it firmly. Not all rows give a size; the values are once, few, many and, for expanded clones, a class.

TRBJ2-3	TRBV11-3	once	NA	TGTGCCAGCTCAGGGCGCGCAGATACGCAGTATTTT	CASSGRADTQYF
TRBJ1-2	TRBV9	NA	TRBD1	TGTGCCAGCAGAACAACAGGGGAGGACGGCTACACCTTC	CASRTTGEDGYTF
TRBJ1-4	TRBV6-6	NA	TRBD1	TGTGCCAGCAGCTACAACAGGGGCCATAGTGAAAAACTGTTTTTT	CASSYNRGHSEKLFF
TRBJ1-3	TRBV5-1	NA	NA	TGCGCCAGCAGCTTGCAGGTCGCAAGTGCTGGAAACACCATATATTTT	CASSLQVASAGNTIYF
TRBJ1-2	TRBV5-1	NA	TRBD1	TGCGCCAGCAGCCCAGAACAGGGGTATGGCTACACCTTC	CASSPEQGYGYTF
TRBJ1-2	TRBV10-3	NA	NA	TGTGCCATCACCGAACAGTCTAACTATGGCTACACCTTC	CAITEQSNYGYTF
TRBJ1-5	TRBV21-1	few	NA	TGTGCCAGCAGCTCCCGACTCTCCGATCAGCCCCAGCATTTT	CASSSRLSDQPQHF
TRBJ2-3	TRBV14	NA	NA	TGTGCCAGCAGCCAAGTGGGCGGGAGCACAGATACGCAGTATTTT	CASSQVGGSTDTQYF
TRBJ2-7	TRBV7-6	NA	TRBD2	TGTGCCAGCAGCTTAGGGTGGTCTAGCGGGAGTGCCGACGAGCAGTACTTC	CASSLGWSSGSADEQYF
TRBJ1-1	TRBV7-2	few	TRBD1	TGTGCCAGCAGCTTGGACAGGGGATACACTGAAGCTTTCTTT	CASSLDRGYTEAFF
TRBJ2-2	TRBV7-9	once	NA	TGTGCCAGCAGCCCCAGGGGTGCCGGGGAGCTGTTTTTT	CASSPRGAGELFF
TRBJ1-1	TRBV5-1	NA	NA	TGCGCCAGCAGCTTGGAGGAGAGTACCGTTGAAGCTTTCTTT	CASSLEESTVEAFF
TRBJ1-2	TRBV30	NA	NA	TGTGCCTGGAGAGCCGGGAGCAGCTATGGCTACACCTTC	CAWRAGSSYGYTF
TRBJ2-5	TRBV11-2	NA	TRBD1	TGTGCCAGCAGCCTAGAGGGACAGAAGGGGACCCAGTACTTC	CASSLEGQKGTQYF
TRBJ2-2	TRBV5-4	NA	TRBD2	TGTGCCAGCAGCTTGGTAGCGGGGGCCCGACCGAACACCGGGGAGCTGTTTTTT	CASSLVAGARPNTGELFF
TRBJ2-7	TRBV7-9	NA	NA	TGTGCCAGCAGCCGGGCATTTATCGGGGACTACGAGCAGTACTTC	CASSRAFIGDYEQYF
TRBJ1-2	TRBV4-1	NA	NA	TGCGCCAGCAGCCAAGATCGGGGAGGCGGCTACACCTTC	CASSQDRGGGYTF
TRBJ1-1	TRBV5-1	few	TRBD1	TGCGCCAGCAGCTTGGCGGACAGGGGGCGTGGAACTTTCTTT	CASSLADRGRGTFF
TRBJ1-5	TRBV28	NA	TRBD1	TGTGCCAGCAGTACCCGGACAGGGTCAAATCAGCCCCAGCATTTT	CASSTRTGSNQPQHF
TRBJ2-5	TRBV2	NA	TRBD2	TGTGCCAGCAGGGTAAGCGGGAACCAAGAGACCCAGTACTTC	CASRVSGNQETQYF
TRBJ1-5	TRBV12-5	NA	TRBD1	TGTGCTAGTGGTTTGGTACTGAGGGGGCACGGTCAGCCCCAGCATTTT	CASGLVLRGHGQPQHF
TRBJ1-2	TRBV6-1	NA	NA	TGTGCCAGCAGTGAAGGTCTAGGGGACTATGGCTACACCTTC	CASSEGLGDYGYTF
TRBJ1-5	TRBV30	NA	NA	TGTGCCTGGAGTCTTCGTACGGATCAGCCCCAGCATTTT	CAWSLRTDQPQHF
TRBJ1-2	TRBV19	NA	NA	TGTGCCAGTAGTATACGGGAAGATTATGGCTACACCTTC	CASSIREDYGYTF
TRBJ2-3	TRBV29-1	few	NA	TGCAGCCTCCCACAGGGTCCAGATACGCAGTATTTT	CSLPQGPDTQYF
TRBJ1-1	TRBV5-4	NA	TRBD1	TGTGCCAGCAGCTTGACAGGGGGAGACACTGAAGCTTTCTTT	CASSLTGGDTEAFF
TRBJ1-1	TRBV5-1	NA	NA	TGCGCCAGCAGCTTGGGAGGCCTCGGTGAAGCTTTCTTT	CASSLGGLGEAFF
TRBJ2-1	TRBV9	NA	TRBD2	TGTGCCAGCAGTATAGCGGGAAGCTCCTACAATGAGCAGTTCTTC	CASSIAGSSYNEQFF
TRBJ2-7	TRBV6-1	NA	TRBD2	TGTGCCAGCAGTGAAGTTGGGACTAGCGGGACCTACGAGCAGTACTTC	CASSEVGTSGTYEQYF
TRBJ2-1	TRBV29-1	once	TRBD1	TGCAGCGTTGGGGGACAGTCTGGTCGGTCCTACAATGAGCAGTTCTTC	CSVGGQSGRSYNEQFF
TRBJ2-2	TRBV6-5	NA	NA	TGTGCCAGCAGCCCAACAACCGGGGAGCTGTTTTTT	CASSPTTGELFF
TRBJ1-4	TRBV18	NA	NA	TGTGCCAGCTCGACTGTTCAGAGGGATCGTAATGAAAAACTGTTTTTT	CASSTVQRDRNEKLFF
TRBJ1-1	TRBV7-3	NA	TRBD1	TGTGCCAGCAGCCCACACCGGACAGGGATCACTGAAGCTTTCTTT	CASSPHRTGITEAFF
TRBJ1-1	TRBV6-4	few	NA	TGTGCCAGCAGTGGAGACAGAAACACTGAAGCTTTCTTT	CASSGDRNTEAFF
TRBJ2-5	TRBV7-9	NA	TRBD2	TGTGCCAGCAGCTTAGTAGCGGGGGGGCTTTCGGAGACCCAGTACTTC	CASSLVAGGLSETQYF
TRBJ2-7	TRBV13	once	TRBD1	TGTGCCAGCAGCGGACAGGGGCCTTCGACCCCCGCCTACGAGCAGTACTTC	CASSGQGPSTPAYEQYF
TRBJ1-2	TRBV5-6	NA	NA	TGTGCCAGCAGCCCGGGTCTCTATGGCTACACCTTC	CASSPGLYGYTF
TRBJ1-6	TRBV28	NA	NA	TGTGCCAGCAGTTCCTTTATCAATTCACCCCTCCACTTT	CASSSFINSPLHF
TRBJ2-1	TRBV7-2	NA	NA	TGTGCCAGCAGCTCAGCGACAGGTCAATGGTTTCCTGAGCAGTTCTTC	CASSSATGQWFPEQFF
TRBJ2-5	TRBV6-5	NA	TRBD2	TGTGCCAGCAGTTACTCGGGCGGGAGAGAGACCCAGTACTTC	CASSYSGGRETQYF
TRBJ2-1	TRBV7-9	NA	TRBD2	TGTGCCAGCAGCTTGTTAGCGGGGGCTATCTATGAGCAGTTCTTC	CASSLLAGAIYEQFF
TRBJ2-3	TRBV6-5	NA	NA	TGTGCCAGCAGCACAGGTGGTGGGGATACGCAGTATTTT	CASSTGGGDTQYF
TRBJ2-7	TRBV6-1	NA	TRBD2	TGTGCCAGCAGTGTAGCGGGAGAGGCCTACGAGCAGTACTTC	CASSVAGEAYEQYF